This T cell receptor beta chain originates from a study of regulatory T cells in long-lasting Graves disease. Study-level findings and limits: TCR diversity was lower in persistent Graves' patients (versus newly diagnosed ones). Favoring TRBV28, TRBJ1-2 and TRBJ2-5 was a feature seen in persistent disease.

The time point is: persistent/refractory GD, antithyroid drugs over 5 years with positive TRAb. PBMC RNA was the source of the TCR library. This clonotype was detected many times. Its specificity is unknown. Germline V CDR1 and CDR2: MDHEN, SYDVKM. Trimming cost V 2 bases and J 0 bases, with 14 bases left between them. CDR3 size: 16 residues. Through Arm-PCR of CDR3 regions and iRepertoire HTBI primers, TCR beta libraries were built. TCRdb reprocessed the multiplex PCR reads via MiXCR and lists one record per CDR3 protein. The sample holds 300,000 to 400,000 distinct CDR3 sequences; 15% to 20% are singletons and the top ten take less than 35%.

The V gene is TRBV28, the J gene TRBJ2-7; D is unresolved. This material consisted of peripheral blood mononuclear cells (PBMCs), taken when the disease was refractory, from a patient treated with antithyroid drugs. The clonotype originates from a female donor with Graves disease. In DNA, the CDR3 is TGTGCCAGCAGTTTAATCCGGTTCCGAAACTCCTACGAGCAGTACTTC. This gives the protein CASSLIRFRNSYEQYF.